The 10 T cell receptor beta chains below come from one sample, sequenced in a study of shared clonotypes between healthy human individuals. Assay: immunoSEQ multiplex PCR; the TCRdb copy retains only in-frame clones and omits some. The sample includes roughly 720,000 clones, less than 95% seen only once; the top ten take less than 40%. Sequencing was performed on memory CD8+ T cells from PBMCs. Subset of the sample: CD45RO+ cells pooled with CCR7-negative TemRA cells. The receptor source for this set is a man between 18 and 29 years old in good health. Some clones in this sample may be carry-over from other donors' samples.

The genes are TRBV6-5 and TRBJ1-1; 7 positions agree with TRBD1. This CDR3 comprises 14 residues. Germline lookup yields CDR1 MNHEY and CDR2 SVGAGI. The J segment lost 4 bases and the V segment lost 5 bases, leaving 7 bases of the junction unmatched. CDR3 loop: CASSPGGGGTEAFF. The CDR3 nucleotides are TGTGCCAGCAGTCCAGGGGGAGGCGGCACTGAAGCTTTCTTT.

V gene TRBV6-4 combines with J gene TRBJ2-4, with D hard to call. Trimming left V 4 bases short and J 9 bases short, with 13 bases between. Per the germline V gene, CDR1 is MRHNA and CDR2 is SNTAGT. The CDR3 extends over 13 amino acids. For the CDR3, the DNA is TGTGCCAGCAGTGCGGAGCGCGGCGGCATTCAGTACTTC. Residues: CASSAERGGIQYF.

The chain combines TRBV7-6 with TRBJ2-7; 8 bases fit TRBD1. The CDR3 loop spans 14 amino acids. Per the germline V gene, CDR1 is SGHVS and CDR2 is FNYEAQ. V shed 5 bases and J 2 bases; nucleotides not matched to a gene: 5. CDR3 DNA: TGTGCCAGCAGCGGTCGACAGGGGCCCTACGAGCAGTACTTC. Amino acid sequence: CASSGRQGPYEQYF.

The CDR3 here is CASSLSLRYEQYF. The DNA of the CDR3 is TGTGCCAGCAGTTTATCGCTGCGGTACGAGCAGTACTTC. The chain employs TRBV27 and TRBJ2-7, with no clear D. V lost 0 bases and J 4 bases, leaving 7 bases between the germline ends. The CDR3 loop spans 13 amino acids. Germline V gene lookup returns CDR1 MNHEY and CDR2 SMNVEV (reference sequence).

The V gene is TRBV7-9, the J gene TRBJ2-5; TRBD1 agrees at 8 bases. J gave up 5 bases and V 7 bases, and 6 bases lay outside the gene matches. The CDR3 totals 13 residues. CDR1 SEHNR and CDR2 FQNEAQ come from the germline V gene (reference sequence). This chain's CDR3 is CASISGGDETQYF. For the CDR3, the DNA is TGTGCCAGCATCTCAGGGGGCGATGAGACCCAGTACTTC. Together with reference TRBV7-9 and TRBJ2-5, the CDR3 gives the full variable domain: DTGVSQNPRHKITKRGQNVTFRCDPISEHNRLYWYRQTLGQGPEFLTYFQNEAQLEKSRLLSDRFSAERPKGSFSTLEIQRTEQGDSAMYLCASISGGDETQYFGPGTRLLVL.

V and J are TRBV7-9 and TRBJ2-7, with TRBD2 matching 12 bases. The CDR3 has 13 amino acids. The ends lost 9 bases at V and 2 bases at J; junction bases unmatched: 2. Germline loops: CDR1 SEHNR, CDR2 FQNEAQ (reference sequence). The CDR3 spells CASRLAGAYEQYF. For the CDR3, the DNA is TGTGCCAGTCGACTAGCGGGGGCCTACGAGCAGTACTTC.

A few counts support this clone. V gene TRBV30 combines with J gene TRBJ1-1; 8 bases fit TRBD1. J lost 7 bases, V lost 2 bases, and 9 bases had no gene match. This CDR3 has 14 amino acids. CDR1 is GTSNPN and CDR2 is SVGIG in the germline V gene (reference sequence). The CDR3 DNA follows: TGTGCCTGGAGTAGCTTGGCAGGGGGCAGTGAAGCTTTCTTT. This translates into CAWSSLAGGSEAFF.

The CDR3 spells CASSRTRGRGQETQYF. CDR3 nucleotides: TGTGCCAGCAGCCGCACTAGGGGGCGGGGACAAGAGACCCAGTACTTC. The chain uses TRBV27 and TRBJ2-5; weak D call: TRBD1 (7 bases). The CDR3 covers 16 residues. Trimming left V 6 bases short and J 2 bases short, with 19 bases between. The germline V gene encodes CDR1 MNHEY and CDR2 SMNVEV (reference sequence).

The V and J genes are TRBV4-1 and TRBJ2-4; 9 nucleotides line up with TRBD2. Germline loops: CDR1 MGHRA, CDR2 YSYEKL. The CDR3 is 18 amino acids. V was pared by 3 bases and J by 2 bases, with 11 bases of the junction left unmatched. The CDR3 DNA follows: TGCGCCAGCAGCCACTATTTAGCGGGAGAGGGGTCCAAAAACATTCAGTACTTC. It specifies CASSHYLAGEGSKNIQYF.

Only one count was recorded for this clone. V gene TRBV7-9 combines with J gene TRBJ1-5; a weak D match, TRBD1 (6 bases). Trimming took off 5 bases at V and 1 base at J, with 21 bases between the two ends. The CDR3 sequence is 18 residues long. Germline CDR1 and CDR2: SEHNR and FQNEAQ (reference sequence). The CDR3 nucleotides are TGTGCCAGCAGCCCCGGAACCTACACAGGGAAGAGCAATCAGCCCCAGCATTTT. Translated: CASSPGTYTGKSNQPQHF.